Listed below are T cell receptor beta chains from one sample, sequenced in a study of blood T cell repertoires in COVID-19. Clones were read by immunoSEQ multiplex PCR, and TCRdb kept only the in-frame ones, dropping some. The sample includes some 110,000 clones, approximately 87% of them seen just once. Sequenced: peripheral blood. These receptors all stem from an older man who had recovered from COVID-19. Each CDR3 is given with its conserved first and last residue. D genes are given only for firm matches. Clone size is stated in some rows and not others, as once, few, many or a class when expanded.

TGCGCCAGCAACTCGCTAGCGGGGGCGGACAATGAGCAGTTCTTC CASNSLAGADNEQFF TRBJ2-1 . TRBV5-1 TRBD2
TGTGCCAGCGCGGGAACGTCAGGGACCTATGGCTACACCTTC CASAGTSGTYGYTF TRBJ1-2 . TRBV6-5 .
TGTGCCAGCGAGACAGGGAACACAGATACGCAGTATTTT CASETGNTDTQYF TRBJ2-3 . TRBV6-5 TRBD1
TGTGCCACCAGTGAACAGAGACCGATTTCATGGACTGAAGCTTTCTTT CATSEQRPISWTEAFF TRBJ1-1 . TRBV24-1 .
TGCGCCAGCAGCCAGAAGGACAGGAGCGGCCGTGAAGCTTTCTTT CASSQKDRSGREAFF TRBJ1-1 . TRBV4-1 TRBD1
TGTGCCAGCAGTTTGGAAGGAGTTTCGACCGGGGAGCTGTTTTTT CASSLEGVSTGELFF TRBJ2-2 . TRBV28 .
TGTGCCAGCAGCTTATGGGCAGGGGTCAATCAGCCCCAGCATTTT CASSLWAGVNQPQHF TRBJ1-5 once TRBV7-9 .
TGCGCCAGCAGCTTACAGGGGGGAATCTACGAGCAGTACTTC CASSLQGGIYEQYF TRBJ2-7 once TRBV5-1 TRBD1
TGTGCCAGCAGTTTTCCTCGGAGTAGCGGGAGAATCAACACCGGGGAGCTGTTTTTT CASSFPRSSGRINTGELFF TRBJ2-2 . TRBV27 TRBD2
TGTGCCAGCAGGCCACAACTAGCGGGAGGGTACAATGAGCAGTTCTTC CASRPQLAGGYNEQFF TRBJ2-1 . TRBV7-6 TRBD2
TGTGCCAGCAGTACCCGGACAGTAACTGAAGCTTTCTTT CASSTRTVTEAFF TRBJ1-1 few TRBV6-5 .
TGTGCCAGCAGTGATGACAGCGGAAACACCATATATTTT CASSDDSGNTIYF TRBJ1-3 . TRBV2 .
TGTGCCAGCAGCTTTAGCGGTAATCCTTCCTACAATGAGCAGTTCTTC CASSFSGNPSYNEQFF TRBJ2-1 . TRBV11-1 .